This record looks at one TCR beta chain sequence and its context. Its specificity is not known. These data come from a study of cytomegalovirus exposure and HLA in healthy donors. Notes on the study in general: Later analysis showed most CMV-associated TCR beta chains appearing HLA-restricted. As a later analysis showed, a missense DCLRE1C variant was linked to trimming of TCR beta V- and J-genes.

Both 60 Vbeta primers and 13 Jbeta primers went into the PCR. The assay was immunoSEQ multiplex PCR, and TCRdb's table has in-frame clones only and misses some. The repertoire has about 69,000 clones, about 70% of them found once; the top ten carry 11%. This CDR3 spans 18 amino acids. V was pared by 0 bases and J by 2 bases, with 16 bases of the junction left unmatched. Germline loops: CDR1 GTSNPN, CDR2 SVGIG (reference sequence). The sample comprised PBMCs. This receptor was obtained from a woman in her 30s in good health and CMV-seronegative. The J gene is TRBJ2-7, the V gene TRBV30, with 7 bases lining up with TRBD2. The CDR3 bases are TGTGCCTGGAGTGTGGTGAGAGCTTGGGGGGGGGAAACCTACGAGCAGTACTTC. Translating it yields CAWSVVRAWGGETYEQYF. The full variable domain, with the rest looked up from reference TRBV30 and TRBJ2-7, is SQTIHQWPATLVQPVGSPLSLECTVEGTSNPNLYWYRQAAGRGLQLLFYSVGIGQISSEVPQNLSASRPQDRQFILSSKKLLLSDSGFYLCAWSVVRAWGGETYEQYFGPGTRLTVT.